This TCR beta chain was profiled in a study of blood T cell repertoires in COVID-19. CDR1 and CDR2 from the germline V gene are LGHNA and YNFKEQ. The CDR3 has 17 residues. The V end lost 0 bases, the J end lost 0 bases, and 14 bases lay between the germline ends. The repertoire was sequenced with immunoSEQ multiplex PCR; TCRdb's copy has only in-frame clones and lacks some. Of fewer than 500,000 clones in the sample, around 87% are singletons; the top ten hold under 1.5%. The genes are TRBV4-2 and TRBJ1-2; perhaps TRBD1 as D (6 bases). The sequencing input was PBMCs or T cells enriched from blood (not recorded which). The source is a man aged 25 to 45 who had recovered from COVID-19. This CDR3 reads CASSQDRSPGANYGYTF. CDR3 DNA: TGTGCCAGCAGCCAAGATCGATCCCCAGGGGCTAACTATGGCTACACCTTC.